This TCR beta chain was identified during a study of a mutant IDH1 vaccine in newly diagnosed glioma. Study overall: Treated patients were around 60% male, roughly 38% female, mean age 40.4 years.

As regards this clone: What it binds is not known.

CDR3 length equals 15 residues. Trimming cost V 2 bases and J 4 bases, with 14 bases left between them. Germline-derived CDR1 and CDR2 are MNHNY and SVGAGI (reference sequence). Sequencing was performed with immunoSEQ multiplex PCR; in TCRdb, only in-frame clones are kept and a portion is missing. The sample lists about 40,000 clones, 84% occurring once. Time point of the sample: week 11, during vaccination. Each vaccine dose was 300 ug of mutant IDH1 20-mer peptide, with topical imiquimod. The starting material was PBMCs, obtained from a glioma patient whose treatment included an IDH1 peptide vaccine. The gene calls are TRBV6-6 and TRBJ2-5; D may be TRBD2 (6 bases). This clonotype was obtained from a man in his forties with glioma. CDR3 amino acids: CASSYDAGLGETQYF. The DNA of the CDR3 is TGTGCCAGCAGTTACGACGCGGGATTAGGAGAGACCCAGTACTTC.